Listed below are T cell receptor beta chains from one sample, sequenced in a study of T cell changes during pregnancy in multiple sclerosis. Clones were read by immunoSEQ multiplex PCR, and TCRdb kept only the in-frame ones, dropping some. The sample holds about 46,000 clones, about 90% seen once. The sample here was CD8+ T cells from peripheral blood mononuclear cells, taken after pregnancy. The receptors were gathered from a female donor with multiple sclerosis, enrolled in a pregnancy study. Each CDR3 is given with its conserved first and last residue. The order of the fields is V gene, J gene, CDR3 protein.

v_gene: TRBV9; j_gene: TRBJ2-7; CDR3aa: CASSGGDSDYEQYF
v_gene: TRBV27; j_gene: TRBJ1-1; CDR3aa: CASSPVPSTDMNTEAFF
v_gene: TRBV4-2; j_gene: TRBJ2-7; CDR3aa: CASSREQGYEQYF
v_gene: TRBV7-2; j_gene: TRBJ2-1; CDR3aa: CASSLEGSSNSYNEQFF
v_gene: TRBV5-1; j_gene: TRBJ2-3; CDR3aa: CASSADLGPPTQYF
v_gene: TRBV7-2; j_gene: TRBJ2-7; CDR3aa: CASSQDYRSYEQYF
v_gene: TRBV4-3; j_gene: TRBJ1-1; CDR3aa: CASSQGTGMNTEAFF
v_gene: TRBV11-2; j_gene: TRBJ1-1; CDR3aa: CASSLDPGVEAFF
v_gene: TRBV6-6; j_gene: TRBJ1-4; CDR3aa: CASSGGTNEKLFF
v_gene: TRBV4-3; j_gene: TRBJ2-7; CDR3aa: CASSPGYEQYF
v_gene: TRBV7-2; j_gene: TRBJ2-7; CDR3aa: CASSLVTGEGYEQYF
v_gene: TRBV10-3; j_gene: TRBJ2-3; CDR3aa: CAIRQTMTDTQYF
v_gene: TRBV27; j_gene: TRBJ1-5; CDR3aa: CASSLSIRGGNQPQHF
v_gene: TRBV4-2; j_gene: TRBJ1-1; CDR3aa: CANSYESGTGGTEAFF
v_gene: TRBV19; j_gene: TRBJ1-1; CDR3aa: CAIKAVGGNTEAFF
v_gene: TRBV7-9; j_gene: TRBJ1-1; CDR3aa: CASSQTVNTEAFF
v_gene: TRBV25-1; j_gene: TRBJ2-1; CDR3aa: CASSRTLGGDNEQFF
v_gene: TRBV7-9; j_gene: TRBJ1-2; CDR3aa: CASSFESGVLPKHYGYTF